A single sample is the source of the 21 T cell receptor beta chains below, sequenced in a study of blood T cells in healthy people across ages. Then a second PCR, running about 6 to 11 cycles, was carried out with a sample-barcoded 5' primer and a J-beta primer mix. Each CDR3 protein is one row after TCRdb ran MiXCR on the 5' RACE reads. The sample holds 1.2 million to 1.5 million distinct CDR3 sequences; 42% are singletons and the top ten take 7.9%. Sequencing was performed on blood. These receptors originate from a woman under 30 in good health.

The rearrangement joins TRBV12-3 or TRBV12-4 to TRBJ2-7, with D perhaps matching TRBD1 or TRBD2 (7 bases each). V lost 7 bases and J 6 bases, leaving 19 bases between the germline ends. The CDR3 has 14 amino acids. CDR3 sequence reads: CASTWGGGTSEQYF. In DNA form, the CDR3 reads TGTGCCAGCACCTGGGGAGGGGGCACGTCCGAGCAGTACTTC.

The chain has TRBV3-1 and TRBJ2-2, with 11 bases aligning to TRBD2. Germline V gene sequence: CDR1 LGHDT, CDR2 YNNKEL (reference sequence). Germline trimming cut 2 bases from V and 6 bases from J; bases unmatched to any gene: 5. This CDR3 region has 16 residues. CDR3 in DNA: TGTGCCAGCAGCCAATTAGCGGGAGGGTCCCCCGGGGAGCTGTTTTTT. Encoded protein: CASSQLAGGSPGELFF.

This clonotype was counted only a few times. The chain employs TRBV12-3 or TRBV12-4 and TRBJ2-1; D may be TRBD2 (6 bases). The V and J ends lost 6 bases and 6 bases respectively, with 12 bases between them. This CDR3 spans 13 amino acids. CDR3 nucleotides: TGTGCCAGCAGGGAGGGCGGAACCAATGAGCAGTTCTTC. Amino acid sequence: CASREGGTNEQFF.

This chain links TRBV7-6 with TRBJ2-1; D is possibly TRBD2 (5 bases). The germline CDR1 and CDR2 sequences are SGHVS and FNYEAQ. Trimming took 4 bases from V and 12 from J, leaving 16 bases between them. The CDR3 is made up of 13 amino acids. The DNA of the CDR3 is TGTGCCAGCAGCTCCTTAGAGGGCAATACGCAGTTCTTC. This sequence encodes CASSSLEGNTQFF.

Details on this clonotype: This may stem from a read error, because a much larger clone lies one nucleotide away. The chain is built from TRBV29-1 and TRBJ1-2; D may be TRBD1 (5 bases). CDR1 is SQVTM, CDR2 ANQGSEA, per germline. With 5 bases removed from V and 1 base from J, the gap between germline ends came to 14 bases. This CDR3 has 14 residues. The CDR3 bases are TGCAGCGTTACGGAGACAGAGAATAACTATGGCTACACCTTC. Protein: CSVTETENNYGYTF. The full variable domain, its missing parts supplied by reference TRBV29-1 and TRBJ1-2, is SAVISQKPSRDICQRGTSLTIQCQVDSQVTMMFWYRQQPGQSLTLIATANQGSEATYESGFVIDKFPISRPNLTFSTLTVSNMSPEDSSIYLCSVTETENNYGYTFGSGTRLTVV.

The chain couples TRBV5-1 to TRBJ2-3; D gene uncertain. The CDR3 contains 15 residues. V lost 0 bases, J lost 0 bases, and 8 bases lay in between. Germline CDR1 SGHRS, CDR2 YFSETQ. CDR3 amino acids: CASSLDPRSTDTQYF. CDR3 nucleotide sequence: TGCGCCAGCAGCTTGGATCCGCGGAGCACAGATACGCAGTATTTT.

The table lists this clonotype with many counts. The chain carries TRBV30 and TRBJ1-2, with TRBD1 as a possible D gene (5 bases). Germline V gene sequence: CDR1 GTSNPN, CDR2 SVGIG (reference sequence). V was pared by 4 bases and J by 1 base, with 16 bases between. The CDR3 is 15 residues long. The CDR3 DNA reads TGTGCCTGGATGGTTGGAGACAGAAATAACTATGGCTACACCTTC. This translates into CAWMVGDRNNYGYTF.

This rearrangement joins TRBV12-3 or TRBV12-4 to TRBJ2-1, with a tentative D call TRBD1 (5 bases). The CDR3 runs to 16 residues. Between the trimmed V and J ends, which lost 3 bases and 2 bases, there was a span of 14 bases. The CDR3 region has the DNA TGTGCCAGCAGTTTTTGGACAAGGGCGGCCTACAATGAGCAGTTCTTC. This codes for CASSFWTRAAYNEQFF.

The chain has TRBV9 and TRBJ1-3, with D hard to call. V was clipped by 0 bases and J by 4 bases, with 5 bases between them. Germline V gene sequence: CDR1 SGDLS, CDR2 YYNGEE. The CDR3 has 13 residues. CDR3 nucleotides: TGTGCCAGCAGCGTAGAGATAGGAAACACCATATATTTT. Translated, it gives CASSVEIGNTIYF.

This chain joins TRBV25-1 and TRBJ1-3; no definite D call. V gave up 1 base and J gave up 9 bases, with 13 bases separating them. This CDR3 comprises 14 residues. The germline CDR1 and CDR2 sequences are MGHDK and SYGVNS. CDR3 sequence: CASSESLFGGTIYF. The CDR3 DNA is TGTGCCAGCAGTGAATCTCTTTTCGGAGGCACCATATATTTT.

The V call is TRBV10-3, the J call TRBJ2-2; 7 bases align to TRBD2. The trim removed 6 bases at V and 5 bases at J, leaving 6 bases unmatched. Germline CDR1 ENHRY, CDR2 SYGVKD. The CDR3 length is 14 residues. CDR3 in DNA: TGTGCCATCAGGGACGGGAGGTGGACCGGGGAGCTGTTTTTT. It codes for CAIRDGRWTGELFF.

Many counts were recorded for this clonotype. The chain links TRBV7-2 to TRBJ1-1, with TRBD1 identical over 8 bases. Germline-derived CDR1 and CDR2 are SGHTA and FQGNSA. V lost 5 bases to trimming and J lost 0 bases; unmatched junction nucleotides: 5. The CDR3 spans 15 residues. CDR3 nucleotide sequence: TGTGCCAGCAGCGTACACAGGGGGATGAACACTGAAGCTTTCTTT. This sequence encodes CASSVHRGMNTEAFF.

The rearrangement joins TRBV4-1 to TRBJ2-1; no clear D. Looked up from germline, CDR1 is MGHRA and CDR2 is YSYEKL. V was clipped by 1 base and J by 9 bases, with 13 bases between them. There are 14 residues in the CDR3. CDR3 amino acids: CASSQGPGRAEQFF. CDR3 sequence (DNA): TGCGCCAGCAGCCAAGGTCCCGGCCGCGCTGAGCAGTTCTTC.

This clonotype occurred a few times. The J gene is TRBJ2-7, the V gene TRBV7-9, with TRBD2 matching 10 bases. CDR3 length: 15 residues. Germline CDR1 SEHNR, CDR2 FQNEAQ (reference sequence). With V trimmed by 1 base and J by 7 bases, 7 bases remained unmatched. CDR3 sequence: CASSLVRLAGVEQYF. In DNA, the CDR3 is TGTGCCAGCAGCTTAGTTCGGCTAGCGGGGGTAGAGCAGTACTTC.

The sample holds a few counts of this clonotype. This chain uses TRBV3-1 with TRBJ2-5, with 13 nucleotides matching TRBD2. The germline CDR1 and CDR2 sequences are LGHDT and YNNKEL (reference sequence). This CDR3 region has 17 residues. The V gene end was trimmed by 0 bases and the J gene end by 5 bases; junction bases not matched to a gene: 6. The CDR3 sequence is CASSQDRTSGGPETQYF. The CDR3 DNA is TGTGCCAGCAGCCAAGATAGGACTAGCGGGGGCCCGGAGACCCAGTACTTC.

The chain uses TRBV6-1 and TRBJ2-7; no clear D. The CDR3 length is 12 residues. The germline V gene encodes CDR1 MNHNS and CDR2 SASEGT. V was clipped by 4 bases and J by 4 bases, with 8 bases between them. DNA for the CDR3: TGTGCCAGCAGTGTTCCTCCTTACGAGCAGTACTTC. Translation gives CASSVPPYEQYF.

The V gene is TRBV20-1, the J gene TRBJ2-4; 9 positions agree with TRBD2. The J call may be in error: the DNA end matches TRBJ2-7 better. There are 15 residues in the CDR3. CDR1 and CDR2 from the germline V gene are DFQATT and SNEGSKA (reference sequence). DNA of the CDR3: TGCAGTGTTAGCCTACCGGGACTAGCCTTCGACGAGCAGTACTTC. Its protein product is CSVSLPGLAFDEQYF.

V is TRBV11-2 and J is TRBJ2-1; a weak D match, TRBD1 (6 bases). The DNA end favors TRBJ2-7, so the J call may be wrong. Germline values: CDR1 SGHAT, CDR2 FQNNGV. CDR3 length: 15 residues. CDR3 sequence: CASSLTQGWLNEQYF. In nucleotides, the CDR3 is TGTGCCAGCAGCTTAACGCAGGGGTGGTTAAATGAGCAGTACTTC.

J is TRBJ2-7 and V is TRBV12-3 or TRBV12-4; 15 positions match TRBD2. The CDR3 extends over 20 amino acids. With 5 bases clipped from V and 0 bases from J, the junction kept 14 bases outside the gene matches. CDR3 region: CASSRTMGLAGGPRSYEQYF. The CDR3, as DNA: TGTGCCAGCAGTCGAACTATGGGACTAGCGGGGGGCCCCCGCTCCTACGAGCAGTACTTC.

DNA of the CDR3: TGTGCCAGCAGCGTAGATGGTCGGCTCGGGATCCAAGAGACCCAGTACTTC. Translating it yields CASSVDGRLGIQETQYF. The genes are TRBV9 and TRBJ2-5; tentatively, D is TRBD2 (5 bases). V was clipped by 0 bases and J by 1 base, with 16 bases between them. CDR1 and CDR2 from the germline V gene are SGDLS and YYNGEE. This CDR3 is 17 amino acids long.

This clonotype has just a few counts. The chain couples TRBV6-1 to TRBJ2-5, with 8 bases that match TRBD2. TRBJ2-7 matches the DNA end more closely, so the J call is doubtful. The CDR3 contains 16 residues. Germline assignment: CDR1 MNHNS and CDR2 SASEGT. DNA for the CDR3: TGTGCCAGCAGTGAAGAAGAAACTAGCGGATTCTACGAGCAGTACTTC. Translating gives CASSEEETSGFYEQYF.